These 6 T cell receptor beta chains came from one sample sequenced in a study of blood T cell repertoires in COVID-19. TCRdb keeps only in-frame clones here, not all; method: immunoSEQ multiplex PCR. The table has approximately 75,000 clones, around 78% seen once. The sequencing input was peripheral blood. The receptor source for this set is a woman older than 75 with acute or convalescent COVID-19.

The chain couples TRBV9 to TRBJ1-1, with a weak D call TRBD1 (6 bases). CDR1 is SGDLS, CDR2 YYNGEE, per germline. The CDR3 covers 13 residues. With 3 bases removed from V and 7 bases from J, the gap between germline ends came to 13 bases. CDR3 in DNA: TGTGCCAGCAGCGCCCAACAGGGTGGTGAAGCTTTCTTT. Translated, it gives CASSAQQGGEAFF.

The rearrangement links TRBV3-1 (or the pseudogene TRBV3-2) to TRBJ1-5; a weak D match, TRBD1 (6 bases). Trimming took 5 bases from V and 4 from J, leaving 12 bases between them. Germline V gene data show CDR1 as LGHDT and CDR2 as YNNKEL (reference sequence). CDR3 length: 14 residues. The chain's CDR3 is CASSYATGNQPQHF. Here the CDR3 DNA reads TGTGCCAGCAGCTACGCTACAGGGAATCAGCCCCAGCATTTT.

This clone appeared once. This chain connects TRBV30 to TRBJ2-3; the D gene is possibly TRBD2 (6 bases). There are 10 residues in the CDR3. Trimming stripped 5 bases from V and 7 bases from J, with 7 bases between. Germline CDR1 reads GTSNPN; CDR2 reads SVGIG (reference sequence). CDR3 residues: CAWGRNTQYF. In nucleotides, the CDR3 is TGTGCCTGGGGGAGGAATACGCAGTATTTT.

The rearrangement joins TRBV2 to TRBJ2-1; maybe TRBD2 (6 bases). Germline CDR1 reads SNHLY; CDR2 reads FYNNEI. The germline V and J ends were trimmed by 1 base and 5 bases, with 9 bases remaining between them. The CDR3 loop spans 14 amino acids. The CDR3 is CASSEGLGHNEQFF. CDR3 in DNA: TGTGCCAGCAGTGAAGGACTAGGGCACAATGAGCAGTTCTTC.

The chain is built from TRBV24-1 and TRBJ2-7; 7 nucleotides line up with TRBD2. Per germline, CDR1 KGHDR and CDR2 SFDVKD. V lost 4 bases and J lost 2; bases outside the gene matches: 7. This CDR3 comprises 15 residues. CDR3 protein: CATSEAGTKAYEQYF. The CDR3 DNA follows: TGTGCCACCAGTGAGGCCGGGACTAAAGCCTACGAGCAGTACTTC.

V gene TRBV27 combines with J gene TRBJ1-1; D not resolved. The CDR3 spans 14 residues. V was clipped by 5 bases and J by 2 bases, with 12 bases between them. Germline CDR1 is MNHEY and CDR2 is SMNVEV (reference sequence). The CDR3 bases are TGTGCCAGCAGTCTGAGGATTTCTAACACTGAAGCTTTCTTT. Its translation is CASSLRISNTEAFF.